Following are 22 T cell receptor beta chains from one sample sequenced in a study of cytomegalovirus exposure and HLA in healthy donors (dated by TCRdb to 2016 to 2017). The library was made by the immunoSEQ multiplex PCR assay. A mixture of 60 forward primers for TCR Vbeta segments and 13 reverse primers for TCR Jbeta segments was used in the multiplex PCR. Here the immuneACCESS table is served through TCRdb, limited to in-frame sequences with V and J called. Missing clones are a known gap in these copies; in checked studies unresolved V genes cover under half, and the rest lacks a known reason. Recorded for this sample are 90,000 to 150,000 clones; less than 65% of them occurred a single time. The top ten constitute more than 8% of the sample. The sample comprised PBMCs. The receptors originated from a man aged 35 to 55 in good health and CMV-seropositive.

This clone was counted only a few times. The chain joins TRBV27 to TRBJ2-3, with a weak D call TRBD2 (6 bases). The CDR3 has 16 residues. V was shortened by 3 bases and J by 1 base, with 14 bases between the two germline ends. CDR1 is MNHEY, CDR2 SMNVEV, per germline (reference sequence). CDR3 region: CASSFFPGEGTDTQYF. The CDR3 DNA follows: TGTGCCAGCAGTTTCTTTCCCGGGGAGGGCACAGATACGCAGTATTTT.

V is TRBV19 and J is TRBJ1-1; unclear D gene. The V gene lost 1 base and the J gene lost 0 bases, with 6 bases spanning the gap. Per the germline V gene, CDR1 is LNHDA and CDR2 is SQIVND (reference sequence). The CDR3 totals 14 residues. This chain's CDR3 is CASSIGRLNTEAFF. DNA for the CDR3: TGTGCCAGTAGTATAGGGCGGTTGAACACTGAAGCTTTCTTT.

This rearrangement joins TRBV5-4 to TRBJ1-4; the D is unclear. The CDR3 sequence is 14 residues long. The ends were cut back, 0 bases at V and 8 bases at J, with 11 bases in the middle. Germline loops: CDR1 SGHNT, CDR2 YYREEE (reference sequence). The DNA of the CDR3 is TGTGCCAGCAGCTTGGGGACCTGGGAGGAAAAACTGTTTTTT. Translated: CASSLGTWEEKLFF.

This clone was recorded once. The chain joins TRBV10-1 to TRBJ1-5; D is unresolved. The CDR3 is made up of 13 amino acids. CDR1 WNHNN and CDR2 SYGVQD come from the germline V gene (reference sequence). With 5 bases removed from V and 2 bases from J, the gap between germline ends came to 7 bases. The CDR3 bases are TGCGCCAGCAGTTCGGAGGGCAATCAGCCCCAGCATTTT. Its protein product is CASSSEGNQPQHF.

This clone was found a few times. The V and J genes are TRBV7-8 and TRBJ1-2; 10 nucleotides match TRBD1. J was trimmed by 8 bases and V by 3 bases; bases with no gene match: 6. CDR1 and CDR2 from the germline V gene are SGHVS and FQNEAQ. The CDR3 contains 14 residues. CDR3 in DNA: TGTGCCAGCAGCTTCCTGGACAGGGGGATAGGCTACACCTTC. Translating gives CASSFLDRGIGYTF.

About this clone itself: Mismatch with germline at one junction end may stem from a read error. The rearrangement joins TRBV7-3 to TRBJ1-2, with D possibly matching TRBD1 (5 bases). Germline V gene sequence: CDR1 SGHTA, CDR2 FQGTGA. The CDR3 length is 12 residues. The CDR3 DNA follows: TGTTCCAGCAGCTCATATCGGGGGGACTACACCTTC. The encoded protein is CSSSSYRGDYTF.

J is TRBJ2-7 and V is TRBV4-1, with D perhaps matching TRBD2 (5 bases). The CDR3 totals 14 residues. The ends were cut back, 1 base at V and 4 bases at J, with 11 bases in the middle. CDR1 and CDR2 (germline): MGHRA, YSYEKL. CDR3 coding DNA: TGCGCCAGCAGCCAAGGAGGATCGGGGTACGAGCAGTACTTC. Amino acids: CASSQGGSGYEQYF.

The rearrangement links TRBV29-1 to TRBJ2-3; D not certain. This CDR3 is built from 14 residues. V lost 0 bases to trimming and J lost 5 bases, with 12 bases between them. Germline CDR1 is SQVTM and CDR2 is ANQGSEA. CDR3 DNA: TGCAGCGTTGAAGAAACGACTGCCGGAGATACGCAGTATTTT. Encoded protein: CSVEETTAGDTQYF.

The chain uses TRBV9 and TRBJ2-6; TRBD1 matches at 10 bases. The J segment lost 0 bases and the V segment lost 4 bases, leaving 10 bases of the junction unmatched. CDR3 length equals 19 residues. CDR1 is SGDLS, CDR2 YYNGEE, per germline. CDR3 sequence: CASSFPGTGVASGANVLTF. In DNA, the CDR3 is TGTGCCAGCAGCTTCCCCGGGACAGGGGTCGCCTCTGGGGCCAACGTCCTGACTTTC.

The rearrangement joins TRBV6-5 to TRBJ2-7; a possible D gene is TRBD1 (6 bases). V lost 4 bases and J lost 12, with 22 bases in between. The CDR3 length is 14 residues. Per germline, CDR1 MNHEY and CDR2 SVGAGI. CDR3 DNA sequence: TGTGCCAGCAGTTCCTCTGGGACACCCAGTACCCGGTACTTC. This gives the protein CASSSSGTPSTRYF.

The CDR3 DNA reads as TGTGCCAGCAGCCCGGGACTAGCGGGGCCCGCCGGAGAGACCCAGTACTTC. This encodes CASSPGLAGPAGETQYF. The J gene is TRBJ2-5, the V gene TRBV13; 13 bases line up with TRBD2. The CDR3 consists of 17 residues. After removal of 5 bases from V and 4 bases from J, the junction contained 10 bases not matched to a gene. From germline, CDR1 is PRHDT and CDR2 FYEKMQ (reference sequence).

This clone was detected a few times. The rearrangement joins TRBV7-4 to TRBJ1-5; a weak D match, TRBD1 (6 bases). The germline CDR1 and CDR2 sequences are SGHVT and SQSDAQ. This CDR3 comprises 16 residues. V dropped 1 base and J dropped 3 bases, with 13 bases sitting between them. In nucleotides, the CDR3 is TGTGCCAGCAGCTTAGGGGGGCCACAGGACAATCAGCCCCAGCATTTT. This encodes CASSLGGPQDNQPQHF. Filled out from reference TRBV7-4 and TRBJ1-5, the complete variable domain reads GAGVSQSPRYKVAKRGRDVALRCDSISGHVTLYWYRQTLGQGSEVLTYSQSDAQRDKSGRPSGRFSAERPERSVSTLKIQRTEQGDSAVYLCASSLGGPQDNQPQHFGDGTRLSIL.

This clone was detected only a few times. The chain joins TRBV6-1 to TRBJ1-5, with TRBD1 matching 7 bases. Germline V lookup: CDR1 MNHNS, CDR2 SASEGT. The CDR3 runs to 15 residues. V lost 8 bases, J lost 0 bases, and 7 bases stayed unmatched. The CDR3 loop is CASRQGGYSNQPQHF. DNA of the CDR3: TGTGCCAGCCGTCAGGGGGGCTATAGCAATCAGCCCCAGCATTTT.

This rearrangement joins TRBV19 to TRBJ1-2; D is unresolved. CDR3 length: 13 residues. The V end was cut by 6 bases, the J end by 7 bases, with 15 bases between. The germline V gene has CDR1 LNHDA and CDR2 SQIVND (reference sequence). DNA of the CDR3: TGTGCCAGTAGCCTTCAGAGGCCTGGTGGCTACACCTTC. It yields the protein CASSLQRPGGYTF.

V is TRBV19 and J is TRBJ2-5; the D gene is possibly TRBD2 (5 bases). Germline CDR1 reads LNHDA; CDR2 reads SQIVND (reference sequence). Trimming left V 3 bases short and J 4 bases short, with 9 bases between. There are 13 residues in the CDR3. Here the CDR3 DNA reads TGTGCCAGTAGTATGTCGGGGATAGAGACCCAGTACTTC. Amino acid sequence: CASSMSGIETQYF.

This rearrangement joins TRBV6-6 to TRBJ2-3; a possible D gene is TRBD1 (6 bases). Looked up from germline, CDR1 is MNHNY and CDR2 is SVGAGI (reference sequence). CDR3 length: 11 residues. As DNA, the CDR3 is TGTGCGGGGGCCGACCAGGGGACGCAGTATTTT. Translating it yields CAGADQGTQYF.

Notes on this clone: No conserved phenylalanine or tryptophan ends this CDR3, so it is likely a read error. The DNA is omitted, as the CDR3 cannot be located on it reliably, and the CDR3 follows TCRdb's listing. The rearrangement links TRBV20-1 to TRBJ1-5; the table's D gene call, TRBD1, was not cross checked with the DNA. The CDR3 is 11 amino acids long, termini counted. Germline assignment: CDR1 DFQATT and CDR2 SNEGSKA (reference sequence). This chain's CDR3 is CSASGGTGVSH.

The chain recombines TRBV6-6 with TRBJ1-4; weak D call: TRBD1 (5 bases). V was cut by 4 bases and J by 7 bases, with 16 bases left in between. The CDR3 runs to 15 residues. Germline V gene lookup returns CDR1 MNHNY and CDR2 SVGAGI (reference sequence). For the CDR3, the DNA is TGTGCCAGCAGTTCCCGGGGGGGTCAGGGTGAAAAACTGTTTTTT. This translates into CASSSRGGQGEKLFF.

The CDR3 loop reads CAIAPGQGATGELFF. In nucleotides, the CDR3 is TGTGCCATCGCCCCGGGACAGGGGGCTACCGGGGAGCTGTTTTTT. The chain has TRBV10-3 and TRBJ2-2; TRBD1 agrees at 12 bases. The CDR3 loop spans 15 amino acids. V shed 8 bases, J shed 5 bases, and the junction held 6 bases outside the gene matches. Germline V gene data show CDR1 as ENHRY and CDR2 as SYGVKD.

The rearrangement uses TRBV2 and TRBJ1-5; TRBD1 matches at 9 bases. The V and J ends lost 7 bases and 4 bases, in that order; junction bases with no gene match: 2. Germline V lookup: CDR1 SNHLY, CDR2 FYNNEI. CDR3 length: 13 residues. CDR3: CASMGQGNQPQHF. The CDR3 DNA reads TGTGCCAGCATGGGACAGGGTAATCAGCCCCAGCATTTT.

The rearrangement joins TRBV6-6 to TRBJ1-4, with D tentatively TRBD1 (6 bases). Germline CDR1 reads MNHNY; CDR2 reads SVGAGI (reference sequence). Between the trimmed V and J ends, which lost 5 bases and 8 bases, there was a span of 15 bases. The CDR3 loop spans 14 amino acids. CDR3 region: CASSPAGTNEKLFF. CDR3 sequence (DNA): TGTGCCAGCAGTCCTGCCGGGACAAACGAAAAACTGTTTTTT.

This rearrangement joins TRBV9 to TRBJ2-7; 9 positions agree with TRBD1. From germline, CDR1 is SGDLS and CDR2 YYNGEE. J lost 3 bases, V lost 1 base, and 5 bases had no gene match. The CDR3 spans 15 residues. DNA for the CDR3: TGTGCCAGCAGCGTAACCGGGACAGGGTACTACGAGCAGTACTTC. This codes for CASSVTGTGYYEQYF.